What follows is one TCR beta chain and its context. The antigen remains undetermined. This record comes from a study of T cell repertoires in ileal Crohn's disease. Background on the study: Patients had a median approximately 7.3-year disease duration, and roughly 32% were active smokers. Surgery for a complication: stricturing in roughly 60%, penetrating in 39%.

Study observations and caveats: Clonal expansions were more frequent in active smokers than non-smokers at surgery.

Each sample's TCRB immunosequencing used around 470 nanograms of biopsy DNA. The repertoire was sequenced with immunoSEQ multiplex PCR; TCRdb's copy has only in-frame clones and lacks some. The sample includes around 6,000 clones, around 79% of them seen just once. This clonotype originated in an adult with Crohn's disease. Material: ileal tissue.

The CDR3 bases are TGTGCCAGCAGCTTAACGTTGGCAGGGGGGCCTGAAGCTTTCTTT. This translates into CASSLTLAGGPEAFF. The chain uses TRBV7-3 and TRBJ1-1; 7 bases match TRBD1. CDR1 and CDR2 (germline): SGHTA, FQGTGA. This CDR3 has 15 residues. V dropped 0 bases and J dropped 6; count of bases not matched to a gene: 7.